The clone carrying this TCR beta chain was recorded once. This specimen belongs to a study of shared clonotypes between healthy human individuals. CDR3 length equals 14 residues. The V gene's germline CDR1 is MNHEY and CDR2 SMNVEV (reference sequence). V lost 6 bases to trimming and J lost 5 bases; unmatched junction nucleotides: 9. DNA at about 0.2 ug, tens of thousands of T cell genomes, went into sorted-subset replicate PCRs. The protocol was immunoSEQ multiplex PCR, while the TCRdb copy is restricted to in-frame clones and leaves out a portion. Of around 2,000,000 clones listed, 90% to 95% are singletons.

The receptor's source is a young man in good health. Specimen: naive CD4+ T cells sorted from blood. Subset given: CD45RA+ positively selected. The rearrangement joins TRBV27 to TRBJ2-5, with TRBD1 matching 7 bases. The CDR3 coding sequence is TGTGCCAGCAGATTACAGGGGAATGTGGAGACCCAGTACTTC. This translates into CASRLQGNVETQYF.